This T cell receptor (beta chain) was identified in a study of T cell responses to AZD1222 COVID-19 vaccine. Points from the study as a whole: Clonal diversity was possibly underestimated, and the donors were mostly white British, with more females.

From germline, CDR1 is SGHRS and CDR2 YFSETQ. V lost 4 bases and J 4 bases, leaving 12 bases between the germline ends. This CDR3 region has 14 residues. Data came from immunoSEQ multiplex PCR; TCRdb stores just in-frame clones and leaves some out. The data contain about 180,000 clones, 80% to 95% of them singletons. A remark on this clone: Its antigen is still unknown.

This sequence was found in an adult who received the MenACWY meningococcal vaccine as a control. The rearrangement uses TRBV5-1 and TRBJ1-5; no clear D. Sequences were derived from peripheral blood, sampled 28 days after the second dose of the MenACWY control vaccine. CDR3 sequence reads: CASSPGSDNQPQHF. In DNA, the CDR3 is TGCGCCAGCAGCCCCGGGTCGGATAATCAGCCCCAGCATTTT.